A selection of T cell receptor beta chains follows, all from one sample in a study of cytomegalovirus exposure and HLA in healthy donors. Produced via immunoSEQ multiplex PCR; TCRdb's table is partial and in-frame only. The sample lists some 100,000 clones; around three quarters were seen once. Sequenced input: PBMCs. These receptors were obtained from a woman aged 45-65 years in good health and CMV-seropositive. Each CDR3 is given with its conserved first and last residue. The D gene is left open where the match is weak. Expanded clones are given a class, and other clones once, few, many or no size at all.

clone size: .
J gene: TRBJ2-2
V gene: TRBV6-5
D gene: .
CDR3 protein: CASSTRRGTGELFF

clone size: .
J gene: TRBJ2-1
V gene: TRBV11-3
D gene: .
CDR3 protein: CASSLEGSYNEQFF

clone size: .
J gene: TRBJ1-6
V gene: TRBV19
D gene: .
CDR3 protein: CASSIGLIKVNSPLHF

clone size: .
J gene: TRBJ2-7
V gene: TRBV4-2
D gene: .
CDR3 protein: CASSPPGGYEQYF

clone size: .
J gene: TRBJ2-4
V gene: TRBV4-1
D gene: .
CDR3 protein: CASSQGGGVTKNIQYF

clone size: .
J gene: TRBJ1-1
V gene: TRBV29-1
D gene: .
CDR3 protein: CSVAQQNTEAFF

clone size: .
J gene: TRBJ2-2
V gene: TRBV11-2
D gene: TRBD1
CDR3 protein: CASSLPPLGQGAVTGELFF

clone size: .
J gene: TRBJ1-1
V gene: TRBV13
D gene: TRBD1
CDR3 protein: CASSLAAGDREGIIGTEAFF

clone size: .
J gene: TRBJ2-7
V gene: TRBV9
D gene: TRBD2
CDR3 protein: CASSPSGSIMYEQYF

clone size: .
J gene: TRBJ1-1
V gene: TRBV21-1
D gene: .
CDR3 protein: CASSTSRDSKNTEAFF

clone size: once
J gene: TRBJ1-2
V gene: TRBV7-8
D gene: TRBD1
CDR3 protein: CASSLDRTGDYGYTF

clone size: .
J gene: TRBJ1-4
V gene: TRBV19
D gene: TRBD1
CDR3 protein: CASSERQGQLTNEKLFF

clone size: .
J gene: TRBJ2-5
V gene: TRBV6-5
D gene: TRBD2
CDR3 protein: CASNAREGETQYF

clone size: .
J gene: TRBJ1-1
V gene: TRBV30
D gene: .
CDR3 protein: CAWSVRNTEAFF

clone size: .
J gene: TRBJ1-2
V gene: TRBV19
D gene: .
CDR3 protein: CASSNTNYGYTF

clone size: .
J gene: TRBJ2-7
V gene: TRBV7-8
D gene: .
CDR3 protein: CASSFDGQNYEQYF

clone size: .
J gene: TRBJ1-1
V gene: TRBV19
D gene: .
CDR3 protein: CASSSGGTEAFF

clone size: .
J gene: TRBJ1-1
V gene: TRBV9
D gene: .
CDR3 protein: CASSVGRGTEAFF

clone size: .
J gene: TRBJ2-3
V gene: TRBV7-9
D gene: TRBD2
CDR3 protein: CSSSKAGEITDTQYF

clone size: .
J gene: TRBJ1-1
V gene: TRBV13
D gene: .
CDR3 protein: CASSYKGEGTEAFF

clone size: once
J gene: TRBJ2-1
V gene: TRBV19
D gene: TRBD1
CDR3 protein: CASSMSGRGLGGEQFF

clone size: .
J gene: TRBJ2-3
V gene: TRBV6-1
D gene: TRBD2
CDR3 protein: CASSGRWGGGTDTQYF